A selection of T cell receptor beta chains follows, all from one sample in a study of shared clonotypes between healthy human individuals. Libraries were prepared by immunoSEQ multiplex PCR; TCRdb keeps only in-frame clonotypes and omits some of them. The table lists millions of clones, 95% of them singletons. Material: naive CD4+ T cells sorted from blood. The origin of the receptors is a man younger than 30 in good health. The CDR3 runs from the conserved cysteine through the conserved F or W. The D gene is left open where the match is weak. Not every row has a clone size; where given, it reads once, few, many or a size class.

15	TRBJ2-1	TRBV30	-	TRBD2	CAWRVGLAGGNEQFF	TGTGCCTGGAGAGTAGGACTAGCGGGGGGGAATGAGCAGTTCTTC
14	TRBJ2-2	TRBV12-5	-	-	CASGLLRDTGELFF	TGTGCTAGTGGTTTGCTCAGGGACACCGGGGAGCTGTTTTTT
14	TRBJ2-7	TRBV19	-	TRBD1	CASNSGTGSHEQYF	TGTGCCAGTAATTCCGGGACAGGGTCCCACGAGCAGTACTTC
16	TRBJ2-7	TRBV4-2	-	-	CASSQDQSLGGYEQYF	TGTGCCAGCAGCCAAGATCAATCGTTAGGGGGCTACGAGCAGTACTTC
14	TRBJ2-1	TRBV7-3	once	-	CASSSRDLAAEQFF	TGTGCCAGCAGCAGCAGGGACTTAGCAGCGGAGCAGTTCTTC
12	TRBJ2-5	TRBV29-1	-	-	CSVEAVQETQYF	TGCAGCGTTGAGGCGGTACAAGAGACCCAGTACTTC
18	TRBJ2-2	TRBV27	-	TRBD2	CASSPGASGGSNTGELFF	TGTGCCAGCAGCCCTGGGGCTAGCGGGGGGTCGAACACCGGGGAGCTGTTTTTT
13	TRBJ1-1	TRBV7-7	-	-	CASSLTLNTEAFF	TGTGCTAGCAGCTTAACTTTGAACACTGAAGCTTTCTTT
14	TRBJ2-7	TRBV27	-	-	CASSSGHFMKEQYF	TGTGCCAGCAGTTCGGGACATTTTATGAAGGAGCAGTACTTC
15	TRBJ2-7	TRBV7-9	-	-	CASSSSLRGGYEQYF	TGTGCCAGCAGCTCTAGCCTCCGAGGGGGCTACGAGCAGTACTTC
14	TRBJ1-1	TRBV7-9	-	TRBD1	CASSRMFRDREAFF	TGTGCCAGCAGCCGTATGTTCCGGGACAGGGAAGCTTTCTTT
12	TRBJ2-7	TRBV28	-	-	CASSLAVAEQYF	TGTGCCAGCAGTTTAGCAGTCGCCGAGCAGTACTTC
14	TRBJ1-1	TRBV5-1	-	-	CASSLDMMNTEAFF	TGCGCCAGCAGCTTGGATATGATGAACACTGAAGCTTTCTTT
16	TRBJ2-3	TRBV5-1	once	-	CASSSRGQGPTDTQYF	TGCGCCAGCAGCTCCCGTGGGCAGGGCCCTACAGATACGCAGTATTTT
14	TRBJ1-5	TRBV30	-	-	CAWSEGSHNQPQHF	TGTGCCTGGAGTGAAGGCAGCCACAATCAGCCCCAGCATTTT
16	TRBJ2-7	TRBV6-1	-	TRBD2	CASSATSGRVAYEQYF	TGTGCCAGCAGTGCGACTAGCGGGAGGGTTGCCTACGAGCAGTACTTC
14	TRBJ1-1	TRBV19	-	-	CASSFGGSNTEAFF	TGTGCCAGTAGTTTTGGGGGCTCGAACACTGAAGCTTTCTTT
13	TRBJ1-5	TRBV27	-	-	CASSLQGWGPQHF	TGTGCCAGCAGTTTACAGGGGTGGGGGCCCCAGCATTTT
17	TRBJ2-5	TRBV27	once	-	CASSSRPGTIYPETQYF	TGTGCCAGCAGTTCACGACCGGGTACCATATACCCCGAGACCCAGTACTTC
14	TRBJ2-1	TRBV5-1	-	-	CASSLVAADYEQFF	TGCGCCAGCAGCTTGGTGGCAGCCGACTATGAGCAGTTCTTC
16	TRBJ2-7	TRBV5-1	-	TRBD1	CASSLQPGQRAYEQYF	TGCGCCAGCAGCTTGCAGCCGGGACAGAGAGCCTACGAGCAGTACTTC
14	TRBJ2-5	TRBV27	-	TRBD2	CASSPLAGVGEQYF	TGTGCCAGCAGTCCGCTAGCGGGAGTCGGGGAGCAGTACTTC
13	TRBJ1-2	TRBV6-6	-	-	CASYSDIIYGYTF	TGTGCCAGTTATTCGGACATCATCTATGGCTACACCTTC
13	TRBJ1-2	TRBV27	-	-	CASSSSSRSGYTF	TGTGCCAGCAGTTCGTCTTCAAGGAGCGGCTACACCTTC
15	TRBJ2-5	TRBV5-4	-	-	CASSLLASKQETQYF	TGTGCCAGCAGCTTGTTGGCTAGCAAGCAAGAGACCCAGTACTTC
12	TRBJ2-1	TRBV11-2	-	-	CASRAPGNEQFF	TGTGCCAGCAGGGCCCCAGGCAATGAGCAGTTCTTC
18	TRBJ1-6	TRBV4-1	-	-	CASSQEPGSSSYNSPLHF	TGCGCCAGCAGCCAAGAGCCAGGCTCGAGCTCCTATAATTCACCCCTCCACTTT
18	TRBJ2-6	TRBV7-8	-	-	CASSLIDGQGSGANVLTF	TGTGCCAGCAGCTTAATTGACGGGCAGGGCTCTGGGGCCAACGTCCTGACTTTC
14	TRBJ2-7	TRBV4-1	-	-	CASSQPFRGYEQYF	TGCGCCAGCAGCCAACCCTTCCGAGGCTACGAGCAGTACTTC
15	TRBJ1-1	TRBV4-3	-	TRBD1	CASSPGTAMNTEAFF	TGCGCCAGCAGCCCCGGGACAGCCATGAACACTGAAGCTTTCTTT
16	TRBJ1-1	TRBV18	once	-	CASSPQGAAQNTEAFF	TGTGCCAGCTCACCACAGGGAGCAGCGCAGAACACTGAAGCTTTCTTT
14	TRBJ2-3	TRBV7-2	-	-	CASSLEASTDTQYF	TGTGCCAGCAGCTTAGAGGCTAGCACAGATACGCAGTATTTT
13	TRBJ2-7	TRBV18	-	-	CASSREGTGEQYF	TGTGCCAGCTCAAGGGAAGGGACGGGGGAGCAGTACTTC
15	TRBJ1-4	TRBV18	-	-	CASSPPGTPNEKLFF	TGTGCCAGCTCGCCCCCCGGGACTCCTAATGAAAAACTGTTTTTT
15	TRBJ1-6	TRBV7-2	-	TRBD1	CASSLRGQGNSPLHF	TGTGCCAGCAGCCTGCGGGGACAGGGTAATTCACCCCTCCACTTT
14	TRBJ2-7	TRBV19	-	-	CASSIQETSYEQYF	TGTGCCAGTAGTATACAGGAAACCTCCTACGAGCAGTACTTC
15	TRBJ1-1	TRBV30	-	TRBD1	CAWSTGLTGHTEAFF	TGTGCCTGGAGTACCGGTTTGACAGGGCACACTGAAGCTTTCTTT
14	TRBJ1-2	TRBV2	-	-	CASSTMGGANGYTF	TGTGCCAGCAGTACGATGGGGGGCGCGAATGGCTACACCTTC
12	TRBJ2-5	TRBV15	-	-	CATSRVGETQYF	TGTGCCACCAGCAGAGTGGGAGAGACCCAGTACTTC
17	TRBJ2-3	TRBV9	-	-	CASSYRQGRSSADTQYF	TGTGCCAGCAGTTATCGTCAGGGGAGGAGTAGCGCAGATACGCAGTATTTT
15	TRBJ2-7	TRBV6-5	-	TRBD1	CASSRSRDSSYEQYF	TGTGCCAGCAGTAGGAGTCGGGACAGCTCCTACGAGCAGTACTTC
15	TRBJ2-5	TRBV18	-	TRBD1	CASSGQGKGQETQYF	TGTGCCAGCTCAGGACAGGGGAAAGGTCAAGAGACCCAGTACTTC
16	TRBJ1-2	TRBV10-3	-	-	CAISESGQGYSYGYTF	TGTGCCATCAGTGAGTCGGGTCAGGGTTACTCCTATGGCTACACCTTC
18	TRBJ2-2	TRBV4-3	-	TRBD2	CASSQEGSGGRNTGELFF	TGCGCCAGCAGCCAAGAAGGGAGCGGCGGGAGGAACACCGGGGAGCTGTTTTTT
11	TRBJ2-3	TRBV10-1	-	-	CASSPGDTQYF	TGCGCCAGCAGCCCAGGGGATACGCAGTATTTT
14	TRBJ2-3	TRBV2	-	TRBD1	CASRRGGLTDTQYF	TGTGCCAGCAGGAGAGGGGGCCTTACAGATACGCAGTATTTT
16	TRBJ1-4	TRBV5-4	-	TRBD1	CASSTKGQGSNEKLFF	TGTGCCAGCAGCACCAAAGGACAGGGGAGCAATGAAAAACTGTTTTTT
16	TRBJ2-7	TRBV5-1	-	TRBD1	CASSWAGQGGGYEQYF	TGCGCCAGCAGCTGGGCTGGACAGGGAGGAGGCTACGAGCAGTACTTC
15	TRBJ2-3	TRBV5-1	-	-	CASSFGGGSTDTQYF	TGCGCCAGCAGCTTTGGAGGGGGTAGCACAGATACGCAGTATTTT
14	TRBJ2-7	TRBV10-3	few	-	CAISEDPGRYEQYF	TGTGCCATCAGTGAGGATCCAGGCCGCTACGAGCAGTACTTC
13	TRBJ2-1	TRBV7-9	-	-	CASSLTGGHEQFF	TGTGCCAGCAGCCTTACAGGCGGACATGAGCAGTTCTTC
15	TRBJ1-4	TRBV27	-	TRBD1	CASSFYGQGDEKLFF	TGTGCCAGCAGTTTCTATGGACAGGGGGATGAAAAACTGTTTTTT
15	TRBJ1-5	TRBV18	-	TRBD1	CASSPEQGVVQPQHF	TGTGCCAGCTCACCTGAACAGGGGGTGGTTCAGCCCCAGCATTTT